What follows are 17 T cell receptor beta chains derived from one specimen sequenced in a study of T-cell reconstitution after alpha-beta-depleted transplantation in children. This sample's TCRbeta library carried unique molecular identifier barcodes. TCRdb fed the PCR reads into MiXCR, producing one record per CDR3 protein. The repertoire holds about 6,500 distinct CDR3 sequences, with over 8.5% as singletons. The sample here was PBMCs, mostly from graft donor cells, taken 180 days after TCRalphabeta/CD19-depleted stem cell transplant. The origin of the receptors is a child under two years old who had a stem cell transplant for acute myeloid leukemia, so the T cells may come from the graft donor.

In this sample, this clonotype turned up many times. This sequence joins TRBV9 and TRBJ1-3, with unresolved D. Germline CDR1 reads SGDLS; CDR2 reads YYNGEE. V was cut by 3 bases and J by 4 bases, with 17 bases left in between. The CDR3 runs 16 residues. DNA for the CDR3: TGTGCCAGCAGCGACTTCCCGGGAATATCAGGAAACACCATATATTTT. Translation: CASSDFPGISGNTIYF.

The V gene is TRBV19, the J gene TRBJ2-5; no reliable D call. V gave up 7 bases and J gave up 0 bases, with 12 bases separating them. The CDR3 runs 14 residues. CDR1 and CDR2 from the germline V gene are LNHDA and SQIVND (reference sequence). As DNA, the CDR3 is TGTGCCAGTAACGAGATCCCGAACCAAGAGACCCAGTACTTC. Amino acid sequence: CASNEIPNQETQYF.

By share, this clonotype ranks as medium-sized (0.01 to 0.1%). The chain combines TRBV20-1 with TRBJ2-3, with 11 bases matching TRBD2. The CDR3 is 18 amino acids. Germline V gene data show CDR1 as DFQATT and CDR2 as SNEGSKA (reference sequence). V was pared by 1 base and J by 0 bases, with 9 bases of the junction left unmatched. DNA for the CDR3: TGCAGTGCTAGAGGTAGCGGGAGGGGGGCCACTAGCACAGATACGCAGTATTTT. As protein: CSARGSGRGATSTDTQYF.

By its share, this clonotype is medium-sized. This sequence joins TRBV4-1 and TRBJ2-3; D not certain. Per germline, CDR1 MGHRA and CDR2 YSYEKL. CDR3 size: 14 residues. V dropped 0 bases and J dropped 6 bases, with 10 bases sitting between them. CDR3 amino acids: CASSQDLPGDTQYF. CDR3 nucleotide sequence: TGCGCCAGCAGCCAAGATCTCCCTGGGGATACGCAGTATTTT.

This clonotype was observed at least ten times. V and J are TRBV5-6 and TRBJ1-3; the D is unclear. Germline CDR1 SGHDT, CDR2 YYEEEE. The CDR3 extends over 16 amino acids. Deletions cut 4 bases from V and 0 bases from J, with 14 bases between. CDR3 nucleotides: TGTGCCAGCAGCCTCTCCCAGGCTAGCTCTGGAAACACCATATATTTT. As protein: CASSLSQASSGNTIYF. Drawing the rest from reference TRBV5-6 and TRBJ1-3, the complete variable domain is DAGVTQSPTHLIKTRGQQVTLRCSPKSGHDTVSWYQQALGQGPQFIFQYYEEEERQRGNFPDRFSGHQFPNYSSELNVNALLLGDSALYLCASSLSQASSGNTIYFGEGSWLTVV.

In this sample, this clonotype turned up many times. The V call is TRBV28, the J call TRBJ1-5, with a tentative D call TRBD1 (6 bases). CDR1 and CDR2 from the germline V gene are MDHEN and SYDVKM. V shed 5 bases and J shed 5 bases, with 19 bases lying between them. CDR3 size: 16 residues. The CDR3 nucleotides are TGTGCCAGCAGTACCATTCCCTGGACAGATTATCAGCCCCAGCATTTT. Its protein is CASSTIPWTDYQPQHF.

This clonotype has ten or more counts. The rearrangement links TRBV6-4 to TRBJ2-1; tentatively, D is TRBD2 (5 bases). Germline CDR1 is MRHNA and CDR2 is SNTAGT. The CDR3 length is 13 residues. The germline V and J ends were trimmed by 4 bases and 6 bases, with 10 bases remaining between them. The CDR3 loop reads CASSALEGNEQFF. The CDR3 DNA reads TGTGCCAGCAGTGCGCTAGAGGGCAATGAGCAGTTCTTC.

This clonotype was counted a few times. The chain carries TRBV7-7 and TRBJ1-5; a possible D gene is TRBD1 (5 bases). Germline CDR1 is SSHAT and CDR2 is FNYEAQ (reference sequence). V was cut by 2 bases and J by 5 bases, with 10 bases left in between. The CDR3 has 14 amino acids. Written as DNA, the CDR3 is TGTGCCAGCAGCTTATGGGGGGGGGATCAGCCCCAGCATTTT. Residues: CASSLWGGDQPQHF.

In this sample, this clonotype turned up many times. This chain joins TRBV2 and TRBJ2-7; D ambiguous. This CDR3 has 12 residues. Germline CDR1 SNHLY, CDR2 FYNNEI. Trimming took off 7 bases at V and 0 bases at J, with 7 bases between the two ends. CDR3 amino acids: CASKAVSYEQYF. CDR3 in DNA: TGTGCCAGCAAGGCCGTCTCCTACGAGCAGTACTTC.

This clonotype came up many times. CDR3 nucleotides: TGTGCCAGCAGCTTAGGATACACCGGGGAGCTGTTTTTT. This gives the protein CASSLGYTGELFF. The rearrangement links TRBV7-2 to TRBJ2-2, with D uncertain. The ends were cut back, 1 base at V and 3 bases at J, with 3 bases in the middle. Per the germline V gene, CDR1 is SGHTA and CDR2 is FQGNSA. The CDR3 runs 13 residues.

At least ten counts were recorded for this clonotype. The V and J genes are TRBV7-9 and TRBJ1-1; 7 nucleotides align to TRBD1. The CDR3 runs to 15 residues. V shed 6 bases and J 1 base; nucleotides not matched to a gene: 8. Germline-derived CDR1 and CDR2 are SEHNR and FQNEAQ (reference sequence). The CDR3 DNA is TGTGCCAGCAGGCCACAGGGGACTGGGAACACTGAAGCTTTCTTT. This gives the protein CASRPQGTGNTEAFF.

This clonotype was picked up many times. The gene calls are TRBV7-9 and TRBJ2-1; TRBD2 matches at 11 bases. The CDR3 spans 16 residues. Unmatched junction bases numbered 5, after V lost 5 bases and J lost 2 bases. Germline V gene data show CDR1 as SEHNR and CDR2 as FQNEAQ (reference sequence). CDR3 nucleotide sequence: TGTGCCAGCAGCCCGGGGACTAGCGGAGCCTACAATGAGCAGTTCTTC. It codes for CASSPGTSGAYNEQFF.

Relative to its sample, this clonotype is medium-sized. The J gene is TRBJ2-1, the V gene TRBV20-1; D is unclear. The germline V gene has CDR1 DFQATT and CDR2 SNEGSKA (reference sequence). This CDR3 comprises 11 residues. Trimming stripped 2 bases from V and 3 bases from J, with 2 bases between. The CDR3 loop reads CSARRYNEQFF. CDR3 sequence (DNA): TGCAGTGCTAGACGCTACAATGAGCAGTTCTTC.

This clonotype showed up many times. This chain joins TRBV30 and TRBJ2-1; 9 nucleotides align to TRBD2. V was clipped by 5 bases and J by 2 bases; unmatched bases: 4. In germline, CDR1 is GTSNPN, CDR2 SVGIG (reference sequence). The CDR3 spans 14 residues. CDR3 amino acids: CAWASGNTYNEQFF. CDR3 nucleotide sequence: TGTGCCTGGGCTAGCGGGAACACCTACAATGAGCAGTTCTTC.

Ten or more counts support this clonotype. J is TRBJ2-5 and V is TRBV24-1; the match to TRBD2 covers 12 bases. The CDR3 contains 17 residues. The ends lost 3 bases at V and 5 bases at J; junction bases unmatched: 9. The germline V gene has CDR1 KGHDR and CDR2 SFDVKD. This chain's CDR3 is CATSDILAGGLMETQYF. CDR3 nucleotide sequence: TGTGCCACCAGTGATATACTAGCGGGAGGTTTAATGGAGACCCAGTACTTC.

The rearrangement uses TRBV3-1 and TRBJ2-7; D remains ambiguous. The germline V and J ends were trimmed by 11 bases and 5 bases, with 13 bases remaining between them. CDR3 length: 11 amino acids. Germline CDR1 reads LGHDT; CDR2 reads YNNKEL (reference sequence). In DNA, the CDR3 is TGTGCCTGCTCCTCCAAGGACGAGCAGTACTTC. Translated, it gives CACSSKDEQYF.

By proportion, this clonotype is medium-sized. This chain uses TRBV11-2 with TRBJ2-5; D might be TRBD1 (6 bases). Germline CDR1 is SGHAT and CDR2 is FQNNGV. V was clipped by 5 bases and J by 5 bases, with 15 bases between them. The CDR3 has 14 amino acids. The CDR3 coding sequence is TGTGCCAGCAGCCCCGGGACACCAAGGGAGACCCAGTACTTC. As protein: CASSPGTPRETQYF.